The 10 T cell receptor beta chains presented below share a single source sample, sequenced in a study of Graves' ophthalmopathy and Graves' hyperthyroidism. As the template, RNA transcripts were used to amplify TCR beta CDR3 regions. Second-round multiplex PCR followed a first-round RT-PCR using HTBI primers. TCRdb itself ran the multiplex PCR reads through MiXCR, one entry per CDR3 protein. The sample has 300,000 to 350,000 distinct CDR3 sequences; roughly a sixth are singletons. Sequenced input: peripheral blood. The receptors here all came from an adult man with Graves' ophthalmopathy.

This clonotype was seen many times. The CDR3 loop reads CASSEGTGRQETQYF. CDR3 nucleotide sequence: TGTGCCAGCAGTGAAGGGACAGGCCGACAAGAGACCCAGTACTTC. The chain is built from TRBV6-1 and TRBJ2-5; 7 positions agree with TRBD1. Germline CDR1 reads MNHNS; CDR2 reads SASEGT. CDR3 length: 15 residues. V dropped 1 base and J dropped 2; count of bases not matched to a gene: 4.

This clonotype was observed at least ten times. The gene calls are TRBV18 and TRBJ1-1; 7 bases line up with TRBD1. The germline V gene encodes CDR1 KGHSH and CDR2 LQKENI. V gave up 3 bases and J gave up 3 bases; unmatched junction bases: 10. This CDR3 comprises 16 residues. The CDR3 here is CASSPSQGGLDTEAFF. In DNA form, the CDR3 reads TGTGCCAGCTCACCGAGCCAGGGGGGTTTGGACACTGAAGCTTTCTTT.

The rearrangement uses TRBV28 and TRBJ2-7; the match to TRBD2 covers 12 bases. Trimming at V came to 5 bases and at J to 3 bases, leaving 17 bases not matched to a gene. Germline-derived CDR1 and CDR2 are MDHEN and SYDVKM. CDR3 length: 19 residues. The CDR3 loop is CASSPPTNLAGGRGYEQYF. In DNA form, the CDR3 reads TGTGCCAGCAGTCCCCCCACAAATCTAGCGGGAGGGAGGGGCTACGAGCAGTACTTC.

In its sample, this clonotype was seen a few times. A much larger clone sits a single nucleotide away, making a read error possible. The chain employs TRBV10-1 and TRBJ2-5; D might be TRBD2 (6 bases). The V end was cut by 5 bases, the J end by 5 bases, with 18 bases between. The V gene's germline CDR1 is WNHNN and CDR2 SYGVQD (reference sequence). The CDR3 consists of 15 residues. CDR3 region: CASSSGLYSGETQYF. Here the CDR3 DNA reads TGCGCCAGCAGTTCAGGACTATACAGCGGGGAGACCCAGTACTTC.

This clonotype was observed many times. The chain has TRBV19 and TRBJ1-1, with D perhaps matching TRBD1 (6 bases). The CDR3 consists of 14 residues. Germline CDR1 reads LNHDA; CDR2 reads SQIVND (reference sequence). V was clipped by 6 bases and J by 0 bases, with 11 bases between them. The CDR3 DNA reads TGTGCCAGTAGGACAGGACGACTGAACACTGAAGCTTTCTTT. This translates into CASRTGRLNTEAFF.

A few counts support this clonotype. J is TRBJ2-5 and V is TRBV7-6, with TRBD1 matching over 8 bases. There are 15 residues in the CDR3. With 2 bases clipped from V and 2 bases from J, the junction kept 4 bases outside the gene matches. CDR1 SGHVS and CDR2 FNYEAQ come from the germline V gene. In DNA form, the CDR3 reads TGTGCCAGCAGCTTAAACCAGGGGGCTCAAGAGACCCAGTACTTC. Residues: CASSLNQGAQETQYF. Complete variable domain (other parts from reference TRBV7-6 and TRBJ2-5): GAGVSQSPRYKVTKRGQDVALRCDPISGHVSLYWYRQALGQGPEFLTYFNYEAQQDKSGLPNDRFSAERPEGSISTLTIQRTEQRDSAMYRCASSLNQGAQETQYFGPGTRLLVL.

This clonotype was seen repeatedly, ten times or more. The chain combines TRBV24-1 with TRBJ2-7, with D perhaps matching TRBD1 (5 bases). V lost 4 bases and J 1 base, leaving 10 bases between the germline ends. Germline loops: CDR1 KGHDR, CDR2 SFDVKD. This CDR3 spans 14 amino acids. CDR3 sequence reads: CATSEGAGSYEQYF. CDR3 bases: TGTGCCACCAGTGAAGGTGCAGGGTCCTACGAGCAGTACTTC.

In this sample, this clonotype turned up many times. V usage is TRBV3-1 and J usage is TRBJ2-7; TRBD2 aligns across 12 bases. The junction had 9 bases not matched to a gene; V was cut back by 3 bases and J by 6 bases. There are 16 residues in the CDR3. CDR1 is LGHDT and CDR2 is YNNKEL in the germline V gene (reference sequence). The CDR3 sequence: CASSHRSSGRAVEQYF. Written as DNA, the CDR3 is TGTGCCAGCAGCCACCGATCTAGCGGGAGGGCCGTCGAGCAGTACTTC.

The sample holds many counts of this clonotype. The V gene is TRBV29-1, the J gene TRBJ2-7; TRBD2 is a possible D gene (6 bases). Germline V lookup: CDR1 SQVTM, CDR2 ANQGSEA. The CDR3 totals 13 residues. Trimming shortened V by 4 bases and J by 2 bases, and 12 bases separated the two germline ends. For the CDR3, the DNA is TGCAGCGTTGCTATAGCGGTAACCTACGAGCAGTACTTC. It translates to CSVAIAVTYEQYF.

This clonotype was seen ten or more times. The rearrangement joins TRBV28 to TRBJ2-7; 7 nucleotides agree with TRBD1. CDR3 size: 14 residues. The junction had 8 bases not matched to a gene; V was cut back by 6 bases and J by 3 bases. CDR1 is MDHEN and CDR2 is SYDVKM in the germline V gene. This CDR3 is CASREQGPLYEQYF. CDR3 DNA: TGTGCCAGCAGAGAACAGGGGCCGCTCTACGAGCAGTACTTC.